The rows below give T cell receptor beta chains drawn from one sample of a study of long-term antiretroviral therapy in people with HIV. TCRdb's table, derived via immunoSEQ multiplex PCR, lists solely in-frame clones and lacks some. This table holds some 35,000 clones, approximately 85% found once. Source: unsorted PBMCs, taken 2.2 years after starting antiretroviral therapy. These receptors originate from a man aged 18 to 30 with HIV. Both conserved end residues are part of each CDR3. Fields, in order: CDR3 DNA, CDR3 protein, V gene, clone size, D gene, J gene. A D gene is named only where the DNA matches it firmly. Where a row states a size, it is once, few, many or the class of an expanded clone; other rows omit it.

TGCGCCAGCAGCTTCCACCGGACCGCCACCTACGAGCAGTACTTC CASSFHRTATYEQYF TRBV5-1 NA NA TRBJ2-7
TGCGCCAGCAGCCAAGAAAGGGACTACCGAGCGGGGCAGTTCTTC CASSQERDYRAGQFF TRBV4-1 NA TRBD2 TRBJ2-1
TGTGCCAGCAGCGGGGCGAGGCTAGCGGGGACCCGCTCCTACAATGAGCAGTTCTTC CASSGARLAGTRSYNEQFF TRBV7-8 NA TRBD2 TRBJ2-1
TGCGCCAGCAGCTTGAGGGGGCTAGACACCGGGGAGCTGTTTTTT CASSLRGLDTGELFF TRBV5-1 NA TRBD1 TRBJ2-2
TGCGCCAGCAGCTTTCTCGCCGGGGCCAACGTCCTGACTTTC CASSFLAGANVLTF TRBV5-1 once NA TRBJ2-6
TGTGCCAGCTCACCGGGGACAGCCTACTATGGCTACACCTTC CASSPGTAYYGYTF TRBV18 NA TRBD1 TRBJ1-2
TGCAGCGTTGGGGGACCGGGGGATACGCAGTATTTT CSVGGPGDTQYF TRBV29-1 NA NA TRBJ2-3
TGTGCCAGCAGACGGGGTTCCTATGGCTACACCTTC CASRRGSYGYTF TRBV7-9 NA NA TRBJ1-2
TGTGCCAGCAGCCCGGGACTGCGAGCTTTCTTT CASSPGLRAFF TRBV7-9 NA NA TRBJ1-1
TGTGCCAGACCGAGCGGGAGTCGGGCAGCCGGGGAGCTGTTTTTT CARPSGSRAAGELFF TRBV21-1 NA NA TRBJ2-2
TGTGCCAGCAGGAATCAGGGGTTGTTTGAAGGCTACACCTTC CASRNQGLFEGYTF TRBV6-5 NA NA TRBJ1-2
TGTGCCAGCAGTTTAGGGCAGGCCTACAATGAGCAGTTCTTC CASSLGQAYNEQFF TRBV27 NA NA TRBJ2-1
TGCGCCAGCAGCTTGGTTCCTGACAGCACAGATACGCAGTATTTT CASSLVPDSTDTQYF TRBV5-1 NA NA TRBJ2-3
TGTGCCAGCAGTGGATGGACAGGCGATGAAGCTTTCTTT CASSGWTGDEAFF TRBV6-1 NA TRBD1 TRBJ1-1
TGTGCCAGCATTGGGACTAGCGGCGATACCTACGAGCAGTACTTC CASIGTSGDTYEQYF TRBV2 NA TRBD2 TRBJ2-7
TGCAGCACTACTATGGGGGAGACCTATGGCTACACCTTC CSTTMGETYGYTF TRBV29-1 NA NA TRBJ1-2
TGTGCCAGCAGTTTCTACAGGCAAGGGGATCAGCCCCAGCATTTT CASSFYRQGDQPQHF TRBV28 NA NA TRBJ1-5
TGTGCCAGCAGCGTCGAGGGGGTGGGCACAGATACGCAGTATTTT CASSVEGVGTDTQYF TRBV9 NA NA TRBJ2-3
TGCAGCGTTCGGACGGATTCCTACGAGCAGTACTTC CSVRTDSYEQYF TRBV29-1 medium-sized NA TRBJ2-7
TGTGCCAGCAGCGGACAAGGCAGGAACACCGGGGAGCTGTTTTTT CASSGQGRNTGELFF TRBV9 NA NA TRBJ2-2
TGTGCCAGTAGTTCCAACTCGGGACAAACTGAAGCTTTCTTT CASSSNSGQTEAFF TRBV19 NA NA TRBJ1-1
TGTGCCAGCAGAAAGAGCCCTTGGACAGGGGGTTCCTACGAGCAGTACTTC CASRKSPWTGGSYEQYF TRBV27 NA TRBD1 TRBJ2-7
TGTGCCAGTAGTATCGACCGGGACAGCAAGTTCCAAGAGACCCAGTACTTC CASSIDRDSKFQETQYF TRBV19 NA TRBD1 TRBJ2-5
TGTGCCACCAGGCCGCCGGGACTAGCCCCAGATACGCAGTATTTT CATRPPGLAPDTQYF TRBV10-3 NA TRBD2 TRBJ2-3
TGTGCCAGCAGCCAGGGGGGGGAGGGGCCGAACACTGAAGCTTTCTTT CASSQGGEGPNTEAFF TRBV4-2 NA NA TRBJ1-1
TGTGCCAGCTCACCAGGACAGACGAGCTCCTATAATTCACCCCTCCACTTT CASSPGQTSSYNSPLHF TRBV18 NA NA TRBJ1-6
TGTGCCATCAGTGAGTCGTTGAGTGAGCAGTACTTC CAISESLSEQYF TRBV10-3 NA NA TRBJ2-7
TGTGCCAGCAGCTTAGCAAGGGTTGGGAACAATGAGCAGTTCTTC CASSLARVGNNEQFF TRBV7-8 NA NA TRBJ2-1
TGTGCCAGCTCACCTTGGGGGCGTGAGCAGTTCTTC CASSPWGREQFF TRBV18 NA NA TRBJ2-1
TGCAGCGTTGAAGTTGGCAGGGCCAATGAGCAGTTCTTC CSVEVGRANEQFF TRBV29-1 NA NA TRBJ2-1
TGTGCCAGCAGTGACAGGAGACTAGCGGAGGTTGATGAGCAGTTCTTC CASSDRRLAEVDEQFF TRBV6-4 NA TRBD2 TRBJ2-1
TGTGCCAGCATCCCGGGACTAGGAGTCGATGAGCAGTTCTTC CASIPGLGVDEQFF TRBV28 once TRBD2 TRBJ2-1
TGCGCCAGCAGCGTCGACAGGTCTACCTACGAGCAGTACTTC CASSVDRSTYEQYF TRBV4-3 NA NA TRBJ2-7
TGCAGCGTTGAAGAACGGGTCACTGAGCAGTTCTTC CSVEERVTEQFF TRBV29-1 NA NA TRBJ2-1
TGTGCCAGCAGCTTACGGACAGTCTCCTACAATGAGCAGTTCTTC CASSLRTVSYNEQFF TRBV7-3 NA NA TRBJ2-1
TGTGCCAGCTCACCGGAAGAGACCCAGTACTTC CASSPEETQYF TRBV18 once NA TRBJ2-5
TGTGCCTGGAGATCACAGGGCCTTTCCTACGAGCAGTACTTC CAWRSQGLSYEQYF TRBV30 NA NA TRBJ2-7
TGTGCCAGCAGTGAAGGCCAGGGAGGGGGGACTGAAGCTTTCTTT CASSEGQGGGTEAFF TRBV6-1 few NA TRBJ1-1
TGTGCCAGCAGCGAAACGACAGGGGATTTAATCTATGGCTACACCTTC CASSETTGDLIYGYTF TRBV13 NA TRBD1 TRBJ1-2
TGTGCCAGCAGTGAAGGGGAGAACACTGAAGCTTTCTTT CASSEGENTEAFF TRBV2 NA NA TRBJ1-1
TGTGCCAGCAGCGCGACAGGTTTCCAAGAGACCCAGTACTTC CASSATGFQETQYF TRBV11-2 NA NA TRBJ2-5
TGCGCCAGCAGCCAAGAGCCACCGGGGAGCAATTCACCCCTCCACTTT CASSQEPPGSNSPLHF TRBV4-1 NA NA TRBJ1-6
TGTGCCAGCAGTGAACCAGGCGATTATGGCTACACCTTC CASSEPGDYGYTF TRBV6-1 NA NA TRBJ1-2
TGTGCCTGGCGACTTGGGACTGACCCCCTACCCCTCCACTTT CAWRLGTDPLPLHF TRBV30 few NA TRBJ1-6
TGCGCCAGCAGTGATCCCGCCCTGGGCTCCTACAATGAGCAGTTCTTC CASSDPALGSYNEQFF TRBV10-1 NA NA TRBJ2-1
TGTGCCAGCAGCTCGGACGGGGTCTCCTCTGGAAACACCATATATTTT CASSSDGVSSGNTIYF TRBV7-9 NA NA TRBJ1-3
TGTGCCAGCAGCTTGGGGGGTGGGGATACTGAAGCTTTCTTT CASSLGGGDTEAFF TRBV5-6 NA NA TRBJ1-1
TGTGCCACCATGGACGTGACTAGATTAAACATTCAGTACTTC CATMDVTRLNIQYF TRBV10-3 NA NA TRBJ2-4
TGTGCCAGTAGTATAGACCCGGACAGGGGCAAGGATCAGCCCCAGCATTTT CASSIDPDRGKDQPQHF TRBV19 NA TRBD1 TRBJ1-5
TGCGCCAGCAGTGAGTCGTGGATCGGGGAGACCCAGTACTTC CASSESWIGETQYF TRBV10-1 NA NA TRBJ2-5
TGCGCCAGCAGCCGTCGGGCGACGACAGGCACCAAAAACATTCAGTACTTC CASSRRATTGTKNIQYF TRBV5-1 NA NA TRBJ2-4